This record covers a single T cell receptor (beta chain). CDR1 SGHAT and CDR2 FQNNGV come from the germline V gene. The CDR3 loop spans 14 amino acids. J was trimmed by 4 bases and V by 5 bases; bases with no gene match: 4. TCRdb processed the RT-PCR reads anew with MiXCR; each CDR3 protein has one entry. This table has about 680,000 distinct CDR3 sequences, 13% to 15% appearing once. Material: memory CD4+ T cells from blood. The origin of this receptor is a female donor in good health, serving as a healthy control. V gene TRBV11-2 combines with J gene TRBJ2-3, with TRBD2 identical over 9 bases. The CDR3 protein is CASSNSGSPDTQYF. CDR3 sequence (DNA): TGTGCCAGCAGCAATAGCGGGAGCCCAGATACGCAGTATTTT.